The rows below give T cell receptor beta chains drawn from one sample of a study of blood T cells in healthy people across ages. TCRdb re-analysed the 5' RACE reads in MiXCR, keeping a single row per CDR3 protein. The data contain hundreds of thousands of distinct CDR3 sequences, more than 45% of them singletons. Input material: blood. Receptor source: a man aged 25 to 45 in good health. Each CDR3 is given with its conserved first and last residue.

TRBV27	TRBJ2-1	CASSVSVGVNEQFF
TRBV5-5	TRBJ2-1	CASSFGNSGYNEQFF
TRBV27	TRBJ2-5	CASSLSSGSGGHETQYF
TRBV20-1	TRBJ1-5	CSARDPGGGNQPQHF
TRBV7-9	TRBJ2-2	CASSLGQGGTGELFF
TRBV25-1	.	CASSAEGRGEQYF
TRBV12-3/TRBV12-4	TRBJ2-1	CASSYGAHRGDSYNEQFF
TRBV11-2	TRBJ2-2	CASSLLAGNTGELFF
TRBV6-1	TRBJ2-5	CASKTGPGYQETQYF
TRBV12-5	TRBJ1-2	CASLGPQANYGYTF
TRBV6-2/TRBV6-3	.	CASSYMARRGGEQYF
TRBV6-2/TRBV6-3	TRBJ2-3	CASSYEREQLTDTQYF
TRBV12-3/TRBV12-4	TRBJ1-2	CASSLNSISYGYTF
TRBV14	TRBJ1-2	CASSQGFGRTNYGYTF
TRBV10-3	TRBJ2-3	CAIGEQDTQYF
TRBV7-9	TRBJ2-6	CASSPPRSEANVLTF
TRBV20-1	TRBJ2-7	CSARGLLSYEQYF
TRBV2	TRBJ2-1	CASYRGSLARRNNEQFF
TRBV29-1	TRBJ2-5	CSVGEEGRQYF